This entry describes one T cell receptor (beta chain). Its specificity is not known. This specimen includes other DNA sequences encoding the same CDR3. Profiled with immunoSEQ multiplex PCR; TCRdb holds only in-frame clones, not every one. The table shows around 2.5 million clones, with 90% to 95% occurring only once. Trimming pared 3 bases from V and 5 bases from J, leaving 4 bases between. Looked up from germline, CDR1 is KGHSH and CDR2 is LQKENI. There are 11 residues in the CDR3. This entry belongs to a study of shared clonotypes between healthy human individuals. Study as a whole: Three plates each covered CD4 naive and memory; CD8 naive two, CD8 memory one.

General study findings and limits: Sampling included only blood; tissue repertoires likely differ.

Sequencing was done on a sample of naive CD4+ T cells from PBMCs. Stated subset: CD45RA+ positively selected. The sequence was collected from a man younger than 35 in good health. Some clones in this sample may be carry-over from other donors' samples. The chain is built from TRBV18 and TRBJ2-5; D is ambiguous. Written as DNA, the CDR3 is TGTGCCAGCTCACCCAGGGAGACCCAGTACTTC. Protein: CASSPRETQYF.